The T cell receptor beta chain under discussion was sequenced for a study of blood T cell repertoires in COVID-19. Across the whole study: COVID-19 samples from acute and convalescent phases originated in the United States, Italy and Spain.

Authors' processing steps: Nucleated cell number was recorded as an estimate derived from reference gene primer amplification. Clones were sequenced by immunoSEQ multiplex PCR, and TCRdb holds only the in-frame ones, with some missing. D and trimming were read from the DNA, whereas the V and J calls and clone size are those reported in that table. Of 310,000 or so clones in the sample, about nine tenths were seen once. The CDR3 is 16 amino acids. V was trimmed by 6 bases and J by 11 bases, leaving 27 bases between them. CDR1 is SGHRS, CDR2 YFSETQ, per germline. While infection was still active, Seattle patients were enrolled and then followed longitudinally.

Sequenced material: peripheral blood. The V call is TRBV5-1, the J call TRBJ2-1; D is undetermined. This receptor was identified in a woman aged 25 to 45 with COVID-19, enrolled during active disease. CDR3 bases: TGCGCCAGCACCCCACTGATAGCCGCCGCTATAGAGAAGCAGTTCTTC. This translates into CASTPLIAAAIEKQFF.